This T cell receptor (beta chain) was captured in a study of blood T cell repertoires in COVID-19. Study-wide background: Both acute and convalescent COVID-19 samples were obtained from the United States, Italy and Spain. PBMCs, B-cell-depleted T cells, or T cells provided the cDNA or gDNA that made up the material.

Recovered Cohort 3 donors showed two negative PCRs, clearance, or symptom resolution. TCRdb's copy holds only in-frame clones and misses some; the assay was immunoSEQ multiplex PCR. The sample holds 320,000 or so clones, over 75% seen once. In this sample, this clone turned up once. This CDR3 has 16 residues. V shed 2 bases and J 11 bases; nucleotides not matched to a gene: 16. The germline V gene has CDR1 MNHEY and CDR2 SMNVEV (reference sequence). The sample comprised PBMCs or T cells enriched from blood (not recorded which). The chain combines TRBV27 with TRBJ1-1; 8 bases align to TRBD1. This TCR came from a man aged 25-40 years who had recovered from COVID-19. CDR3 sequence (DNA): TGTGCCAGCAGTTTAGGACAGGGCGTTTTTTTCGGTGGCGCTTTCTTT. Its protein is CASSLGQGVFFGGAFF.